This TCR beta chain comes out of a study of technical replicates of blood from several donors. Measured with immunoSEQ multiplex PCR; TCRdb has only the in-frame clones, and not every one. Here the sample spans about 70,000 clones, approximately 93% being singletons. Germline values: CDR1 LGHNT, CDR2 FRNRAP. Trimming took 2 bases from V and 5 from J, leaving 12 bases between them. The CDR3 has 15 residues. The sequenced sample was T cells isolated from PBMCs. The source is a human donor in good health. The chain combines TRBV12-5 with TRBJ2-2; D might be TRBD1 (5 bases). The CDR3 protein is CASGLSDSITGELFF. The CDR3 nucleotides are TGTGCTAGTGGTTTGTCCGACAGTATAACCGGGGAGCTGTTTTTT.